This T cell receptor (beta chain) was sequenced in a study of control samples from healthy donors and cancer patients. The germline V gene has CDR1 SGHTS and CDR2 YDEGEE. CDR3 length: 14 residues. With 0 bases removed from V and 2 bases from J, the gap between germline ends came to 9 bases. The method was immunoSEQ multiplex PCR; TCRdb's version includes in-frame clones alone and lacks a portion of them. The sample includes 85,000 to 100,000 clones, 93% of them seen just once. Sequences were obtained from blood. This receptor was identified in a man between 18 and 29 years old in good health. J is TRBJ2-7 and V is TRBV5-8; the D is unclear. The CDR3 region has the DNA TGTGCCAGCAGCTTGGGAGGTTTTACCTACGAGCAGTACTTC. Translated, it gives CASSLGGFTYEQYF. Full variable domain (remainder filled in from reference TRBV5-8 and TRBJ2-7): EAGVTQSPTHLIKTRGQQATLRCSPISGHTSVYWYQQALGLGLQFLLWYDEGEERNRGNFPPRFSGRQFPNYSSELNVNALELEDSALYLCASSLGGFTYEQYFGPGTRLTVT.